This TCR beta chain was observed in a study of blood T cell repertoires in COVID-19. At the level of the study: Collection of acute and convalescent COVID-19 samples took place in the United States, Italy and Spain. From T cells, B-cell-depleted T cells, or PBMCs came the material, which was cDNA or gDNA.

With 3 bases removed from V and 3 bases from J, the gap between germline ends came to 21 bases. CDR1 is SGDLS, CDR2 YYNGEE, per germline. This CDR3 region has 17 residues. Study processing details: Reference gene primer amplification yielded estimated nucleated cell counts. Repertoires were generated with immunoSEQ multiplex PCR, while TCRdb's copy carries only in-frame clones and drops some. V and J calls plus clone size are reproduced from that table; the DNA served to infer D and trimming. The sample has hundreds of thousands of clones, about 89% seen once; the top ten hold about 1.4%. The clonotype was recovered from a woman between 40 and 55 years old who had recovered from COVID-19. J is TRBJ1-1 and V is TRBV9; no clear D gene. The sequenced material came from peripheral blood. The CDR3 reads CASSGLFRVLPDTEAFF. The CDR3 DNA sequence: TGTGCCAGCAGCGGACTATTTCGGGTCCTCCCCGACACTGAAGCTTTCTTT.